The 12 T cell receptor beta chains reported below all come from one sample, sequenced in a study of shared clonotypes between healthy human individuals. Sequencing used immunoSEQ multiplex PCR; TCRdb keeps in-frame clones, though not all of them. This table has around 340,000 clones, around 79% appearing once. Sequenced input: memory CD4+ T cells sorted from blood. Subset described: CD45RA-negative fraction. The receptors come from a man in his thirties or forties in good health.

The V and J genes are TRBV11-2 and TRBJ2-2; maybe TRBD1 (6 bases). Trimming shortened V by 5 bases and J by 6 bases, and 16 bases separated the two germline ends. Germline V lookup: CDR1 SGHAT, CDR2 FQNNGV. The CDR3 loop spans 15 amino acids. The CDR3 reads CASSRGRGNPGELFF. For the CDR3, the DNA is TGTGCCAGCAGCCGGGGTAGGGGGAATCCCGGGGAGCTGTTTTTT.

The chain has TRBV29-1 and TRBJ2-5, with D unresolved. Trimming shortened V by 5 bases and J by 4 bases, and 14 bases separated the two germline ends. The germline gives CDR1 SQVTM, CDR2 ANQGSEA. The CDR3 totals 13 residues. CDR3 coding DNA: TGCAGCGTTACCCCCCGAAGTGCAGAGACCCAGTACTTC. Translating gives CSVTPRSAETQYF. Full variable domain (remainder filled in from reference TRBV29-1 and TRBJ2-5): SAVISQKPSRDICQRGTSLTIQCQVDSQVTMMFWYRQQPGQSLTLIATANQGSEATYESGFVIDKFPISRPNLTFSTLTVSNMSPEDSSIYLCSVTPRSAETQYFGPGTRLLVL.

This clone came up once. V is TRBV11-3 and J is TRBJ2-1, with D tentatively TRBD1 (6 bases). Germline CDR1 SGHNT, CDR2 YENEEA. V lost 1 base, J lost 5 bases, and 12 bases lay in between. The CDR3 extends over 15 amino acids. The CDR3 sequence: CASSLGGQTHNEQFF. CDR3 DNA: TGTGCCAGCAGCTTAGGGGGGCAGACCCACAATGAGCAGTTCTTC.

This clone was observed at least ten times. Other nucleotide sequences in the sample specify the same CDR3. CDR3 sequence: CASSLVREGDNEQFF. The CDR3 DNA is TGCGCCAGCAGCTTGGTAAGAGAGGGGGACAATGAGCAGTTCTTC. The V and J genes are TRBV5-1 and TRBJ2-1, with TRBD1 as a possible D gene (6 bases). V was trimmed by 0 bases and J by 5 bases, leaving 12 bases between them. The CDR3 loop spans 15 amino acids. The germline V gene has CDR1 SGHRS and CDR2 YFSETQ. Combining the CDR3 with reference TRBV5-1 and TRBJ2-1 gives the whole variable domain KAGVTQTPRYLIKTRGQQVTLSCSPISGHRSVSWYQQTPGQGLQFLFEYFSETQRNKGNFPGRFSGRQFSNSRSEMNVSTLELGDSALYLCASSLVREGDNEQFFGPGTRLTVL.

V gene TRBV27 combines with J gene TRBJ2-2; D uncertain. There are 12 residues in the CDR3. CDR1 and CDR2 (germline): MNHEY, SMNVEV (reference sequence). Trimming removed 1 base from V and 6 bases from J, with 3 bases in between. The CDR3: CASSLYPGELFF. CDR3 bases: TGTGCCAGCAGTTTATATCCCGGGGAGCTGTTTTTT.

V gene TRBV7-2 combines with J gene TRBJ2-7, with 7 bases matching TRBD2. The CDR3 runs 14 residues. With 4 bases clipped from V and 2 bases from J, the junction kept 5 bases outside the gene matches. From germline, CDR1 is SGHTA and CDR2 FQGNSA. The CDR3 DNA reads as TGTGCCAGCAGCTCAGCGGGATCAACCTACGAGCAGTACTTC. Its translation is CASSSAGSTYEQYF.

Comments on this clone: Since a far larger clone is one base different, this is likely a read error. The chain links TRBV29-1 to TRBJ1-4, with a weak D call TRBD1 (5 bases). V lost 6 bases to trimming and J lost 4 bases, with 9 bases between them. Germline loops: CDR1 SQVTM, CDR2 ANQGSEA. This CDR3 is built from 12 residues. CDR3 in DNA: TGCAGCGTCACAAGGGGTAATGAAAAACTGTTTTTT. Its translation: CSVTRGNEKLFF.

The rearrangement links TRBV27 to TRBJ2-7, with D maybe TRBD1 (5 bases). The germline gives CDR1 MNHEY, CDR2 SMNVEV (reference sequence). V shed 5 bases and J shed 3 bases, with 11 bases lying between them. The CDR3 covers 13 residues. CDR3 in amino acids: CASSPGDSYEQYF. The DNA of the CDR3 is TGTGCCAGCAGTCCGGGCGACAGCTACGAGCAGTACTTC.

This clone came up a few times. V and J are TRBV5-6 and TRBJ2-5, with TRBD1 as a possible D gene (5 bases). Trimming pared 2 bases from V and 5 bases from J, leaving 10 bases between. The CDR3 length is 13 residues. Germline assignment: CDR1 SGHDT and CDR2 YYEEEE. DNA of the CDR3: TGTGCCAGCAGCTTACCATCAGGGGAGACCCAGTACTTC. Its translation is CASSLPSGETQYF.

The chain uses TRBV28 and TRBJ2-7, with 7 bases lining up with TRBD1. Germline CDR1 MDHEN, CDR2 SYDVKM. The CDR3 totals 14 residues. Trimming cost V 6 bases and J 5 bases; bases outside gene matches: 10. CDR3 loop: CASSRDRVVNEQYF. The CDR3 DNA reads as TGTGCCAGCAGCCGTGACAGGGTAGTCAACGAGCAGTACTTC.

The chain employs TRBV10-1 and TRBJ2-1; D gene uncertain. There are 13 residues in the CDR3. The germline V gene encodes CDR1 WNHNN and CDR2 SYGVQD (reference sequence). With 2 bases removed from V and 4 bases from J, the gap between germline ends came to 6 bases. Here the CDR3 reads CASSESSYNEQFF. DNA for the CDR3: TGCGCCAGCAGTGAGAGCTCATACAATGAGCAGTTCTTC.

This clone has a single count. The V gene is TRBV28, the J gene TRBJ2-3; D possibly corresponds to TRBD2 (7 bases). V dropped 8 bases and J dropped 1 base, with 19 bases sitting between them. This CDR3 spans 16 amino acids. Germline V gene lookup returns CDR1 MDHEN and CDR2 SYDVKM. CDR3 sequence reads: CASLRGGGSRTDTQYF. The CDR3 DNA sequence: TGTGCCAGCCTGAGGGGGGGAGGTTCCCGCACAGATACGCAGTATTTT.